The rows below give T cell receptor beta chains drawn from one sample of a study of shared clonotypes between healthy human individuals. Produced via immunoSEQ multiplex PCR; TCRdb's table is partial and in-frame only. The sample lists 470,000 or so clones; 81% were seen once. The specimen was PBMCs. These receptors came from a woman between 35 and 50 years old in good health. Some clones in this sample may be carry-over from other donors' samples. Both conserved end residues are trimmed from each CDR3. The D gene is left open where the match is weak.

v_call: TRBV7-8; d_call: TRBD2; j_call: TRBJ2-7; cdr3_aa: ASSLAGGTQTYEQY
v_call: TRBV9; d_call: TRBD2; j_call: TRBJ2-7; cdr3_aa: ASSVSGLAGGHDEQY
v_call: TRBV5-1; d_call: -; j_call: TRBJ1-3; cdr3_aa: ASSLGGPGNTIY
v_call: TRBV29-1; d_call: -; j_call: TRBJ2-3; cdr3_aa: SAEGTSTDTQY
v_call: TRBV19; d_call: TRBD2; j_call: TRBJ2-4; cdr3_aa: ASSMGGRRGNIQY
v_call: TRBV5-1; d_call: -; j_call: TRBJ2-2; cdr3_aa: ASSLTGQTNTGELF
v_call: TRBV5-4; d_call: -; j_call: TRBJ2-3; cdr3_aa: ASSAQSDTQY
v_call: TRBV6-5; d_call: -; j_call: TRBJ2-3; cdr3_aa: ASSRQAADTQY
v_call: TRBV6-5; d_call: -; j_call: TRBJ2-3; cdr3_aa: ASRGDLTQY
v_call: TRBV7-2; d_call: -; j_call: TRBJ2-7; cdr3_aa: ASSGDPLSYEQY
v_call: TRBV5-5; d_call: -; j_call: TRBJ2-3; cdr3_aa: ASSLRPGTDTQY
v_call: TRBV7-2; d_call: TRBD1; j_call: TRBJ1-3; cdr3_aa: ASSLAPGTGTGNTIY
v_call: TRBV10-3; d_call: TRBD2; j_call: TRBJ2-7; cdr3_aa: AIREAGGEQY
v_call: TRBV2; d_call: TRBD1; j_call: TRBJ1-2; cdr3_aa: ASRDTGAAYGYT
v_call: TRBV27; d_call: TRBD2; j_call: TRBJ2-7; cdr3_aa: ATRRLSGSGGSYEQY
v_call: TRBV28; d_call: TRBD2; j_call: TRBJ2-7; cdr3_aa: ASRRTSGYEQY
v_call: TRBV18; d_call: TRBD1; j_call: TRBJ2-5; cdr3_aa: ASSPLSQGETQY
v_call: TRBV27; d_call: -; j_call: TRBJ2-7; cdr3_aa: ASSRTRISGESSYEQY
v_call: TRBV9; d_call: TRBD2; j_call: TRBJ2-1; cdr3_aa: ASSVAGGYSYNEQF
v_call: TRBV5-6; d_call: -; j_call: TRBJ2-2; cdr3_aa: ASSLGGTTGELF
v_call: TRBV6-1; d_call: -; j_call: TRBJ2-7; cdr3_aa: ASSEAEIYEQY
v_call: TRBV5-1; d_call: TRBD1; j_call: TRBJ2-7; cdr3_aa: ASSLAGGVGEQY
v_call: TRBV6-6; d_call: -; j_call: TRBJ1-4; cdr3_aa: ASSRQEKLF
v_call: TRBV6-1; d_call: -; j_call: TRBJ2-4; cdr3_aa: ASSEMGFDKNIQY
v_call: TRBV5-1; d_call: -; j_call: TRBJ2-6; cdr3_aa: ASSLTTGSGANVLT
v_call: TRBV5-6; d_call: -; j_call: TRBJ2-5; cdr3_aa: ASSPGTPGTQY
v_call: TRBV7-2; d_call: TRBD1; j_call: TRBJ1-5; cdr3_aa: ASSLRSGGGQPQH
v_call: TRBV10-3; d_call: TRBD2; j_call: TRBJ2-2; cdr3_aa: AHRLATDTGELF
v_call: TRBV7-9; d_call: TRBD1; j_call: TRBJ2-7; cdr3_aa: ASSFGQGLYEQY
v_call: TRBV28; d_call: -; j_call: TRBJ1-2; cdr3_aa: ASSLGNSYGYT
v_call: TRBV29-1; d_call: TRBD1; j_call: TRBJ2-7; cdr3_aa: SVAITGGVEQY
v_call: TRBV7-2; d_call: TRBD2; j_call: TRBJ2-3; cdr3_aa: ASSPRLAGTDTQY
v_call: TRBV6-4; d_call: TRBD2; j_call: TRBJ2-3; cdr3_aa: ASSDLAGGPDTQY
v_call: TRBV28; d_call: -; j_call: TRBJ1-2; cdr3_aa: ASSTTTGREAGYT
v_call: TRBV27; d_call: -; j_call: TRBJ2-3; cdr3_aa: ASRYHRADTQY
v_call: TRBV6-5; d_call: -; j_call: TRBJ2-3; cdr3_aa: ASSYAGADLTDTQY
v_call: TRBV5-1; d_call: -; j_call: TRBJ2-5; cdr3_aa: ASSFGGETQY
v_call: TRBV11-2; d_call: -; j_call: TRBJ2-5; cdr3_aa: ASRLLQETQY
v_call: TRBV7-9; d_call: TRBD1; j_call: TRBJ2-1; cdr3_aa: ASSPWGRGGPLYNEQF
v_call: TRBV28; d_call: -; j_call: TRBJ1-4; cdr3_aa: ASSRTLLGEKLF
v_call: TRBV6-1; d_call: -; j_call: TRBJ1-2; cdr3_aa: ASRPLILNYGYT